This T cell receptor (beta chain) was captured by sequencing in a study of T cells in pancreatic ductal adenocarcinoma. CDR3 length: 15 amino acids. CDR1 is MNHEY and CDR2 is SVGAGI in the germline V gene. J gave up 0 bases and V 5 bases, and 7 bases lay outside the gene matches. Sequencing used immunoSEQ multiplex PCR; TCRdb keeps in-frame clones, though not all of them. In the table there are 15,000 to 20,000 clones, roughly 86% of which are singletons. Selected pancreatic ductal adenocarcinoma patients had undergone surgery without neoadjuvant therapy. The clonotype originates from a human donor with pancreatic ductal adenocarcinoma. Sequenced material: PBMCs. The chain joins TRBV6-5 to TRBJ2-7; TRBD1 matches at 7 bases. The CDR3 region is CASSDFRDSSYEQYF. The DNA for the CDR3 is TGTGCCAGCAGTGACTTCCGGGACAGCTCCTACGAGCAGTACTTC.